Listed here are 18 T cell receptor beta chains from one sample, sequenced in a study of Graves' ophthalmopathy and Graves' hyperthyroidism. Amplification of TCR beta CDR3 regions used RNA transcripts. Investigators did first-round RT-PCR with HTBI primers, then second-round multiplex PCR. TCRdb re-analysed the multiplex PCR reads in MiXCR, keeping a single row per CDR3 protein. The sample lists some 170,000 distinct CDR3 sequences, 39% seen once, with 7.5% to 10% in the top ten. The material sequenced was peripheral blood. Receptors originate from a man aged 30 to 45 with Graves' ophthalmopathy.

This clonotype appeared many times. The rearrangement uses TRBV19 and TRBJ1-2; D is unresolved. Trimming shortened V by 3 bases and J by 2 bases, and 13 bases separated the two germline ends. The CDR3 is made up of 15 amino acids. Germline V gene data show CDR1 as LNHDA and CDR2 as SQIVND (reference sequence). CDR3 sequence: CASSIGSEPNYGYTF. CDR3 nucleotides: TGTGCCAGTAGTATCGGTTCAGAACCCAACTATGGCTACACCTTC.

By sample share, this clonotype is medium-sized. This chain links TRBV6-5 with TRBJ2-7; weak D call: TRBD2 (7 bases). Germline assignment: CDR1 MNHEY and CDR2 SVGAGI. This CDR3 spans 15 amino acids. With 8 bases removed from V and 2 bases from J, the gap between germline ends came to 19 bases. For the CDR3, the DNA is TGTGCCAGCGGAGGGGGGGGAGGGGTTGCCTACGAGCAGTACTTC. It encodes CASGGGGGVAYEQYF.

This clonotype has ten or more counts. The rearrangement uses TRBV24-1 and TRBJ1-1; maybe TRBD1 (5 bases). Looked up from germline, CDR1 is KGHDR and CDR2 is SFDVKD. The length of the CDR3 is 13 residues. V lost 5 bases and J 5 bases, leaving 11 bases between the germline ends. This chain's CDR3 is CATSGLGGTEAFF. Here the CDR3 DNA reads TGTGCCACCAGTGGGCTGGGGGGGACTGAAGCTTTCTTT.

V and J are TRBV7-9 and TRBJ2-7; 7 nucleotides match TRBD1. The CDR3 extends over 14 amino acids. The V gene end was trimmed by 8 bases and the J gene end by 6 bases; junction bases not matched to a gene: 13. Germline loops: CDR1 SEHNR, CDR2 FQNEAQ (reference sequence). The DNA of the CDR3 is TGTGCCAGCTCCGGGGTGACAGGGACGGGCGAGCAGTACTTC. It codes for CASSGVTGTGEQYF.

J is TRBJ1-2 and V is TRBV7-2; 9 bases line up with TRBD1. Germline assignment: CDR1 SGHTA and CDR2 FQGNSA. Germline trimming cut 1 base from V and 8 bases from J; bases unmatched to any gene: 8. The CDR3 extends over 15 amino acids. The chain's CDR3 is CASSLGDRAARGYTF. The CDR3 DNA reads as TGTGCCAGCAGCTTAGGGGACAGGGCCGCTAGGGGCTACACCTTC.

The chain employs TRBV6-1 and TRBJ2-7; no definite D call. From germline, CDR1 is MNHNS and CDR2 SASEGT. The CDR3 is 14 amino acids. The V end lost 10 bases, the J end lost 0 bases, and 16 bases lay between the germline ends. The CDR3 DNA reads as TGTGCCACCGCCCGGACGGACCCCTCCTACGAGCAGTACTTC. As protein: CATARTDPSYEQYF.

V usage is TRBV6-1 and J usage is TRBJ2-5; 11 bases match TRBD2. CDR3 length equals 18 residues. J gave up 3 bases and V 6 bases, and 15 bases lay outside the gene matches. The germline gives CDR1 MNHNS, CDR2 SASEGT. CDR3 sequence (DNA): TGTGCCAGCAGGCTTTACAGCTATAGCGGGAGGGCCGAAGAGACCCAGTACTTC. Amino acids: CASRLYSYSGRAEETQYF.

The chain links TRBV6-1 to TRBJ2-2; 7 bases map to TRBD1. The CDR3 runs to 16 residues. Unmatched junction bases numbered 5, after V lost 4 bases and J lost 0 bases. Germline CDR1 MNHNS, CDR2 SASEGT. The CDR3 spells CASSVDRPANTGELFF. CDR3 sequence (DNA): TGTGCCAGCAGTGTGGACAGGCCCGCGAACACCGGGGAGCTGTTTTTT.

This chain links TRBV11-1 with TRBJ1-2; 8 nucleotides line up with TRBD1. The CDR3 is 16 amino acids. J gave up 2 bases and V 5 bases, and 10 bases lay outside the gene matches. CDR1 and CDR2 (germline): SGHAT, FQDESV (reference sequence). CDR3 nucleotides: TGTGCCAGCAGCGATGGGACAGGCGCTTTGAACTATGGCTACACCTTC. Protein sequence: CASSDGTGALNYGYTF.

The rearrangement uses TRBV6-1 and TRBJ1-1; D is perhaps TRBD1 (5 bases). Germline CDR1 MNHNS, CDR2 SASEGT. Deletions cut 4 bases from V and 4 bases from J, with 13 bases between. The CDR3 extends over 14 amino acids. The CDR3 is CASSARGGVTEAFF. CDR3 bases: TGTGCCAGCAGTGCAAGGGGAGGGGTCACTGAAGCTTTCTTT.

This clonotype was recorded many times. This chain uses TRBV6-5 with TRBJ2-4; 7 bases are a match to TRBD1. The CDR3 covers 15 residues. Losses at the gene ends were 2 bases for V and 3 bases for J; bases not matched to a gene: 4. Germline CDR1 MNHEY, CDR2 SVGAGI. CDR3 bases: TGTGCCAGCAGTTACACTACAGGGGTCAAAAACATTCAGTACTTC. It translates to CASSYTTGVKNIQYF.

This clonotype has a count of ten or more. This sequence joins TRBV28 and TRBJ2-5; D is unclear. The CDR3 consists of 14 residues. The ends were cut back, 3 bases at V and 0 bases at J, with 8 bases in the middle. Germline-derived CDR1 and CDR2 are MDHEN and SYDVKM. The CDR3 loop is CASSFFRDQETQYF. DNA of the CDR3: TGTGCCAGCAGTTTTTTTCGAGACCAAGAGACCCAGTACTTC.

This clonotype appeared many times. The genes are TRBV27 and TRBJ2-7; TRBD1 aligns across 7 bases. CDR1 and CDR2 from the germline V gene are MNHEY and SMNVEV (reference sequence). V lost 5 bases, J lost 3 bases, and 10 bases stayed unmatched. The CDR3 covers 15 residues. The CDR3 DNA reads TGTGCCAGCAGTCTCCGGGACAGCATATACTACGAGCAGTACTTC. Translating gives CASSLRDSIYYEQYF.

This rearrangement joins TRBV28 to TRBJ2-7; D is possibly TRBD1 (6 bases). This CDR3 is 16 amino acids long. Germline loops: CDR1 MDHEN, CDR2 SYDVKM. The V end lost 6 bases, the J end lost 3 bases, and 21 bases lay between the germline ends. The CDR3 here is CASSPPKTGLGYEQYF. CDR3 nucleotide sequence: TGTGCCAGCAGCCCGCCAAAAACAGGGCTTGGCTACGAGCAGTACTTC.

V and J are TRBV6-1 and TRBJ2-2, with 9 bases lining up with TRBD2. The CDR3 length is 14 residues. Germline V gene data show CDR1 as MNHNS and CDR2 as SASEGT. Trimming at V came to 9 bases and at J to 2 bases, leaving 4 bases not matched to a gene. CDR3 in DNA: TGTGCCAGTACCCTAGCGGGAAACACCGGGGAGCTGTTTTTT. This sequence encodes CASTLAGNTGELFF.

This chain joins TRBV6-1 and TRBJ2-5, with D tentatively TRBD1 or TRBD2 (6 bases each). The CDR3 is made up of 15 amino acids. Germline-derived CDR1 and CDR2 are MNHNS and SASEGT. V lost 6 bases to trimming and J lost 2 bases, with 16 bases between them. The CDR3, as DNA: TGTGCCAGCAGCCCAGCCCGGGGGCCGCAAGAGACCCAGTACTTC. This codes for CASSPARGPQETQYF.

There are a few counts of this clonotype. The chain recombines TRBV6-1 with TRBJ2-7; TRBD2 agrees at 10 bases. After removal of 5 bases from V and 4 bases from J, the junction contained 8 bases not matched to a gene. This CDR3 has 15 residues. Germline V gene lookup returns CDR1 MNHNS and CDR2 SASEGT. The CDR3 protein is CASSKLAGVSYEQYF. CDR3 in DNA: TGTGCCAGCAGTAAGCTAGCGGGAGTGTCTTACGAGCAGTACTTC.

V is TRBV15 and J is TRBJ2-5; maybe TRBD1 (5 bases). CDR3 length: 15 residues. Trimming cost V 0 bases and J 4 bases, with 12 bases left between them. CDR1 and CDR2 (germline): LNHNV, YYDKDF (reference sequence). CDR3 DNA sequence: TGTGCCACCAGCAGAGATGCTGGGCAGGGAGAGACCCAGTACTTC. As protein: CATSRDAGQGETQYF.